This T cell receptor beta chain comes out of a study of cytomegalovirus exposure and HLA in healthy donors. General study findings and limits: On later analysis, the bulk of CMV-associated TCR beta chains appeared to be HLA-restricted. Serostatus for CMV was the only available immune exposure information. In vitro experiments confirmed that three CMV-associated chains were specific for CMV antigens. According to the study, some 160 TCR beta chains were cytomegalovirus-associated.

PCR amplification relied on 60 Vbeta primers (plus 13 Jbeta primers). TCRdb's copy holds only in-frame clones and misses some; the assay was immunoSEQ multiplex PCR. The table shows almost 200,000 clones, with around 79% occurring only once. Germline V CDR1 and CDR2: LGHNA, YSLEER. After removal of 0 bases from V and 4 bases from J, the junction contained 6 bases not matched to a gene. This CDR3 spans 16 amino acids. As regards this clone: Its antigen is not known.

The chain recombines TRBV4-3 with TRBJ1-2, with 9 bases fitting TRBD1. The TCR sequence derives from a male donor in good health and CMV-seropositive. The sequenced sample was PBMCs. The DNA for the CDR3 is TGCGCCAGCAGCCAAGAACCCGGGACAGGGATCTATGGCTACACCTTC. It is translated as CASSQEPGTGIYGYTF.